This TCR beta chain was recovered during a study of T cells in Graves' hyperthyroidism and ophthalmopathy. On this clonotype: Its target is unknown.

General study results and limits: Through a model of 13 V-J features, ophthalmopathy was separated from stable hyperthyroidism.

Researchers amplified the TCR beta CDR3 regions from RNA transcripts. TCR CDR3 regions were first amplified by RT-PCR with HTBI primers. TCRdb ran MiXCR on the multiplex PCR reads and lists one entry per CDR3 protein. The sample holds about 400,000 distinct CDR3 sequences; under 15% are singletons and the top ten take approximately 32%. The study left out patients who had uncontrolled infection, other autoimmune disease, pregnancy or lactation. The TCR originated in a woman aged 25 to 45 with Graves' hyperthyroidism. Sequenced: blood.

The CDR3 DNA is TGCAGCGTAGACGACCCAGGAGGCACAGATACGCAGTATTTT. Its translation is CSVDDPGGTDTQYF. The rearrangement links TRBV29-1 to TRBJ2-3; D is unclear. This CDR3 comprises 14 residues. Germline V CDR1 and CDR2: SQVTM, ANQGSEA. Trimming took off 6 bases at V and 1 base at J, with 14 bases between the two ends.